This entry is about one T cell receptor (beta chain). The antigen is unknown. The data derive from a study of cytomegalovirus exposure and HLA in healthy donors. Study-wide findings and caveats: Among TCR sequences, most were rare, though some public TCRs appeared in many donors. A few CMV-associated chains proved CMV antigen-specific in vitro. The study flagged some 170 TCR beta chains as cytomegalovirus-associated. A subsequent analysis found that TCR clusters from the first cohort also tended to co-occur in the approximately 130 validation repertoires, with under 95% of cluster scores above 0.

Germline CDR1 and CDR2: MNHNS and SASEGT. V lost 1 base to trimming and J lost 4 bases, with 10 bases between them. The CDR3 is 14 amino acids. Produced via immunoSEQ multiplex PCR; TCRdb's table is partial and in-frame only. This sample has a few hundred thousand clones, with roughly 88% found just once. The V call is TRBV6-1, the J call TRBJ1-2; D unclear. Material for sequencing was PBMCs. The TCR originated in a woman younger than 45 in good health and CMV-seropositive. This CDR3 is CASSEVLGGYGYTF. As DNA, the CDR3 is TGTGCCAGCAGTGAAGTCTTGGGTGGCTATGGCTACACCTTC.